One and the same sample provided the 17 T cell receptor beta chains below, sequenced in a study of siplizumab effects on memory and regulatory T cells. Profiled with immunoSEQ multiplex PCR; TCRdb holds only in-frame clones, not every one. The repertoire includes tens of thousands of clones, roughly 96% of them detected once, and about 0.1% sits in the top ten. The sample taken for sequencing was naive CD8+ T cells sorted from blood. These receptors all come from a human donor in good health.

V usage is TRBV29-1 and J usage is TRBJ2-1; D is perhaps TRBD2 (5 bases). This CDR3 comprises 15 residues. Trimming pared 0 bases from V and 0 bases from J, leaving 9 bases between. The germline CDR1 and CDR2 sequences are SQVTM and ANQGSEA. CDR3 sequence (DNA): TGCAGCGTTGAAGAGGGGAGAAGCTCCTACAATGAGCAGTTCTTC. It encodes CSVEEGRSSYNEQFF.

This sequence joins TRBV9 and TRBJ1-1; D is perhaps TRBD1 (5 bases). This CDR3 has 15 amino acids. In germline, CDR1 is SGDLS, CDR2 YYNGEE. V was shortened by 4 bases and J by 1 base, with 14 bases between the two germline ends. CDR3 DNA sequence: TGTGCCAGCAGCCTCCTGGGGGTCGCGAACACTGAAGCTTTCTTT. Protein sequence: CASSLLGVANTEAFF.

This clone was detected a few times. V and J are TRBV6-5 and TRBJ1-6, with TRBD1 matching 7 bases. The V gene's germline CDR1 is MNHEY and CDR2 SVGAGI. CDR3 length equals 13 residues. Unmatched junction bases numbered 1, after V lost 5 bases and J lost 6 bases. The CDR3 region has the DNA TGTGCCAGCAGTCAGGGGGTTAATTCACCCCTCCACTTT. It translates to CASSQGVNSPLHF.

The chain joins TRBV4-1 to TRBJ2-7; D remains unclear. The CDR3 runs 14 residues. In germline, CDR1 is MGHRA, CDR2 YSYEKL. The V end lost 1 base, the J end lost 6 bases, and 13 bases lay between the germline ends. CDR3 nucleotide sequence: TGCGCCAGCAGCCAAGGACCGGATGGTCGCGAGCAGTACTTC. Its translation: CASSQGPDGREQYF.

The chain carries TRBV11-2 and TRBJ2-3; TRBD1 matches 9 bases. In germline, CDR1 is SGHAT, CDR2 FQNNGV. This CDR3 has 16 residues. V lost 4 bases and J lost 3; bases outside the gene matches: 8. Here the CDR3 DNA reads TGTGCCAGCAGCTCCCGGACAGGGGTGGATACAGATACGCAGTATTTT. Its translation: CASSSRTGVDTDTQYF.

Only one count was recorded for this clone. This chain joins TRBV15 and TRBJ1-1; 8 bases fit TRBD1. This CDR3 is built from 15 residues. Germline assignment: CDR1 LNHNV and CDR2 YYDKDF (reference sequence). V shed 4 bases, J shed 2 bases, and the junction held 6 bases outside the gene matches. The CDR3 region is CATSKRTGSNTEAFF. For the CDR3, the DNA is TGTGCCACCAGCAAGAGGACAGGGTCTAACACTGAAGCTTTCTTT.

CDR3 residues: CASSLGDTDRDDGYTF. The CDR3 DNA reads TGCGCCAGCAGCTTGGGAGATACGGACAGGGACGATGGCTACACCTTC. The chain recombines TRBV5-1 with TRBJ1-2, with 8 bases fitting TRBD1. CDR1 and CDR2 (germline): SGHRS, YFSETQ. V was pared by 0 bases and J by 6 bases, with 10 bases of the junction left unmatched. The CDR3 has 16 residues.

The V call is TRBV2, the J call TRBJ1-1; D unclear. The length of the CDR3 is 15 residues. V was cut by 2 bases and J by 1 base, with 11 bases left in between. Germline V gene sequence: CDR1 SNHLY, CDR2 FYNNEI. The CDR3 nucleotides read TGTGCCAGCAGTGAACTCTATGCGGGGAACACTGAAGCTTTCTTT. Protein product: CASSELYAGNTEAFF.

The chain is built from TRBV6-1 and TRBJ1-3; no firm D call. This CDR3 has 14 residues. Trimming took 3 bases from V and 4 from J, leaving 10 bases between them. The V gene's germline CDR1 is MNHNS and CDR2 SASEGT. The CDR3 spells CASSEIGSGNTIYF. The CDR3 region has the DNA TGTGCCAGCAGTGAGATAGGGTCAGGAAACACCATATATTTT.

The chain combines TRBV6-6 with TRBJ1-5, with TRBD1 identical over 8 bases. CDR1 is MNHNY, CDR2 SVGAGI, per germline (reference sequence). The CDR3 is made up of 14 amino acids. V gave up 5 bases and J gave up 6 bases; unmatched junction bases: 6. The CDR3 bases are TGTGCCAGCAGTCAGGACAGGGCCAGTCAGCCCCAGCATTTT. It is translated as CASSQDRASQPQHF.

The CDR3 sequence: CASSYRSSNQPQHF. The CDR3 DNA follows: TGTGCCAGCAGTTACAGGAGTAGCAATCAGCCCCAGCATTTT. The J gene is TRBJ1-5, the V gene TRBV6-5; D is undetermined. The germline V gene encodes CDR1 MNHEY and CDR2 SVGAGI. The CDR3 has 14 residues. Trimming pared 2 bases from V and 0 bases from J, leaving 5 bases between.

This chain joins TRBV7-9 and TRBJ1-6, with 8 bases matching TRBD1. From germline, CDR1 is SEHNR and CDR2 FQNEAQ (reference sequence). Trimming at V came to 5 bases and at J to 14 bases, leaving 11 bases not matched to a gene. The CDR3 is 14 amino acids. CDR3 DNA: TGTGCCAGCAGCCGCGACAGGGGCTTGGTGTCCCTCCACTTT. Translation: CASSRDRGLVSLHF.

The chain couples TRBV4-2 to TRBJ2-3; 7 bases map to TRBD1. CDR1 is LGHNA and CDR2 is YNFKEQ in the germline V gene. CDR3 length: 17 residues. The ends lost 3 bases at V and 5 bases at J; junction bases unmatched: 14. CDR3 sequence reads: CASSHPPDRERGDTQYF. In DNA form, the CDR3 reads TGTGCCAGCAGCCATCCGCCCGACAGGGAAAGGGGAGATACGCAGTATTTT.

The chain couples TRBV10-3 to TRBJ2-7, with D maybe TRBD1 (6 bases). V lost 6 bases and J 0 bases, leaving 6 bases between the germline ends. Per the germline V gene, CDR1 is ENHRY and CDR2 is SYGVKD. This CDR3 is built from 12 residues. The DNA of the CDR3 is TGTGCCATCAGACAGGGCTCCTACGAGCAGTACTTC. As protein: CAIRQGSYEQYF.

In DNA form, the CDR3 reads TGTGCCAGCAGCTTAGATATTAGCGGGATGGGCTCCTACAATGAGCAGTTCTTC. Encoded protein: CASSLDISGMGSYNEQFF. The gene calls are TRBV11-2 and TRBJ2-1; 8 bases align to TRBD2. With 0 bases clipped from V and 0 bases from J, the junction kept 7 bases outside the gene matches. CDR3 length: 18 amino acids. Germline CDR1 is SGHAT and CDR2 is FQNNGV. Full variable domain (rest looked up from reference TRBV11-2 and TRBJ2-1): EAGVAQSPRYKIIEKRQSVAFWCNPISGHATLYWYQQILGQGPKLLIQFQNNGVVDDSQLPKDRFSAERLKGVDSTLKIQPAKLEDSAVYLCASSLDISGMGSYNEQFFGPGTRLTVL.

The rearrangement uses TRBV4-1 and TRBJ2-7, with a weak D call TRBD1 (5 bases). The CDR3 sequence is 14 residues long. Germline lookup yields CDR1 MGHRA and CDR2 YSYEKL. V was pared by 1 base and J by 6 bases, with 13 bases between. CDR3 loop: CASSQGPGLGEQYF. The CDR3 DNA sequence: TGCGCCAGCAGCCAAGGTCCAGGGCTGGGCGAGCAGTACTTC.

This sequence joins TRBV6-5 and TRBJ1-2, with D hard to call. The CDR3 runs 12 residues. The V end lost 8 bases, the J end lost 7 bases, and 14 bases lay between the germline ends. Looked up from germline, CDR1 is MNHEY and CDR2 is SVGAGI. CDR3 loop: CASSKEVGGYTF. In DNA form, the CDR3 reads TGTGCCAGCTCCAAAGAGGTTGGTGGCTACACCTTC.